This T cell receptor beta chain was retrieved from a study of cytomegalovirus exposure and HLA in healthy donors. Study overall: A subsequent analysis reported that the roughly 120 validation repertoires were produced on the same platform that had also been used for the roughly 670 first-cohort repertoires.

Donors came from a validation cohort of over a hundred subjects, distinct from the first 666-subject cohort. Data came from immunoSEQ multiplex PCR; TCRdb stores just in-frame clones and leaves some out. The sample lists some 330,000 clones, 80% to 90% occurring once. Only one count was recorded for this clone. Its antigen is unknown. One junction end disagrees with the germline gene, perhaps due to a read error. Findings of the study overall: Across donors, most TCRs were seen rarely, yet some public ones were widespread.

CDR1 WSHSY and CDR2 SAAADI come from the germline V gene. The CDR3 consists of 12 residues. The sequence was collected from a woman aged 18-29 years in good health and CMV-seronegative. The material sequenced was PBMCs. This sequence joins TRBV10-2 and TRBJ2-1; D gene ambiguous. This CDR3 is CAIEDSDNEQFF. The CDR3 DNA reads TGCGCCATCGAAGACTCCGACAATGAGCAGTTCTTC.